These 32 T cell receptor beta chains were all obtained from the same sample, sequenced in a study of regulatory T cells in long-lasting Graves disease. The time point: newly diagnosed GD, antithyroid drugs for less than 3 months. Extracted PBMC RNA gave rise to the TCR library. Arm-PCR of CDR3 regions and iRepertoire HTBI primers were used to build TCR beta libraries. From the multiplex PCR reads, TCRdb called clonotypes with MiXCR, one entry per CDR3 protein. The repertoire has about 440,000 distinct CDR3 sequences, about 17% of them found once; the top ten carry 9.5% to 12%. The sample also formed part of further work on T cells in Graves' hyperthyroidism and ophthalmopathy.

The sample was peripheral blood mononuclear cells (PBMCs), taken at new diagnosis, from a patient treated with antithyroid drugs. Receptors were obtained from a woman in her 30s with Graves disease.

The V and J genes are TRBV5-1 and TRBJ2-1; TRBD2 matches at 15 bases. With 2 bases clipped from V and 11 bases from J, the junction kept 11 bases outside the gene matches. The germline V gene encodes CDR1 SGHRS and CDR2 YFSETQ. This CDR3 region has 17 residues. The CDR3 DNA reads TGCGCCAGCAGCTTTCGTGACCACGGGACTAGCGGGAGGCAGCAGTTCTTC. Translation gives CASSFRDHGTSGRQQFF. The variable domain in full, with the rest retrieved from reference TRBV5-1 and TRBJ2-1, is KAGVTQTPRYLIKTRGQQVTLSCSPISGHRSVSWYQQTPGQGLQFLFEYFSETQRNKGNFPGRFSGRQFSNSRSEMNVSTLELGDSALYLCASSFRDHGTSGRQQFFGPGTRLTVL.

This clonotype was seen ten or more times. The chain employs TRBV7-9 and TRBJ1-5; TRBD1 aligns across 10 bases. The CDR3 sequence is 16 residues long. Germline CDR1 is SEHNR and CDR2 is FQNEAQ (reference sequence). J was trimmed by 2 bases and V by 4 bases; bases with no gene match: 5. The CDR3 is CASSSWTGGGNQPQHF. The DNA for the CDR3 is TGTGCCAGCAGCTCTTGGACAGGGGGAGGCAATCAGCCCCAGCATTTT.

This clonotype was counted at least ten times. The chain carries TRBV7-2 and TRBJ2-3, with TRBD2 identical over 7 bases. Germline lookup yields CDR1 SGHTA and CDR2 FQGNSA. The CDR3 has 14 amino acids. V was pared by 5 bases and J by 3 bases, with 5 bases of the junction left unmatched. The CDR3 loop reads CASSPRSGTDTQYF. The CDR3 nucleotides read TGTGCCAGCAGCCCACGTAGCGGGACAGATACGCAGTATTTT. Complete variable domain (other parts from reference TRBV7-2 and TRBJ2-3): GAGVSQSPSNKVTEKGKDVELRCDPISGHTALYWYRQSLGQGLEFLIYFQGNSAPDKSGLPSDRFSAERTGGSVSTLTIQRTQQEDSAVYLCASSPRSGTDTQYFGPGTRLTVL.

This clonotype was observed a few times. The chain combines TRBV12-3 or TRBV12-4 with TRBJ2-1; 7 positions agree with TRBD1. After removal of 2 bases from V and 2 bases from J, the junction contained 3 bases not matched to a gene. The CDR3 length is 15 residues. The CDR3: CASSLSGTAYNEQFF. DNA of the CDR3: TGTGCCAGCAGTTTATCCGGGACAGCCTACAATGAGCAGTTCTTC.

This clonotype has a count of ten or more. The CDR3 is CASGSPDTQYF. The CDR3 coding sequence is TGTGCCAGCGGATCACCAGATACGCAGTATTTT. The V gene is TRBV13, the J gene TRBJ2-3; D gene uncertain. The CDR3 has 11 residues. Germline CDR1 and CDR2: PRHDT and FYEKMQ (reference sequence). V shed 8 bases and J shed 4 bases, with 7 bases lying between them.

The chain recombines TRBV4-3 with TRBJ2-2; D might be TRBD1 (6 bases). Germline V gene lookup returns CDR1 LGHNA and CDR2 YSLEER. The CDR3 sequence is 16 residues long. Trimming left V 4 bases short and J 1 base short, with 13 bases between. The CDR3 protein is CASSRPRGGNTGELFF. The CDR3 DNA sequence: TGCGCCAGCAGCCGGCCCAGGGGTGGGAACACCGGGGAGCTGTTTTTT.

The sample holds many counts of this clonotype. CDR3 in amino acids: CAWRASGGGYGYTF. The CDR3 region has the DNA TGTGCCTGGAGGGCTTCGGGGGGCGGCTATGGCTACACCTTC. The chain has TRBV30 and TRBJ1-2, with D perhaps TRBD1 (6 bases). The CDR3 is made up of 14 amino acids. Germline V lookup: CDR1 GTSNPN, CDR2 SVGIG (reference sequence). The germline V and J ends were trimmed by 3 bases and 4 bases, with 15 bases remaining between them.

The chain uses TRBV18 and TRBJ1-5; TRBD1 aligns across 9 bases. This CDR3 spans 15 amino acids. Germline CDR1 is KGHSH and CDR2 is LQKENI. V shed 6 bases and J 2 bases; nucleotides not matched to a gene: 5. This CDR3 is CASSPRTGGNQPQHF. DNA of the CDR3: TGTGCCAGCTCCCCAAGGACAGGGGGCAATCAGCCCCAGCATTTT. The variable domain in full, with the rest retrieved from reference TRBV18 and TRBJ1-5, is NAGVMQNPRHLVRRRGQEARLRCSPMKGHSHVYWYRQLPEEGLKFMVYLQKENIIDESGMPKERFSAEFPKEGPSILRIQQVVRGDSAAYFCASSPRTGGNQPQHFGDGTRLSIL.

This clonotype was recorded at least ten times. J is TRBJ2-7 and V is TRBV20-1; 11 bases line up with TRBD2. The CDR3 spans 14 residues. Germline V lookup: CDR1 DFQATT, CDR2 SNEGSKA (reference sequence). After removal of 6 bases from V and 2 bases from J, the junction contained 6 bases not matched to a gene. CDR3 residues: CSATSSGRAYEQYF. CDR3 coding DNA: TGCAGTGCCACAAGTAGCGGGAGGGCCTACGAGCAGTACTTC.

This clonotype was counted many times. This rearrangement joins TRBV28 to TRBJ2-5; D is possibly TRBD1 (6 bases). CDR1 MDHEN and CDR2 SYDVKM come from the germline V gene. The CDR3 covers 14 residues. V lost 6 bases and J lost 4, with 15 bases in between. The CDR3 here is CASRPQGRGETQYF. CDR3 DNA: TGTGCCAGCAGACCTCAGGGCAGGGGAGAGACCCAGTACTTC.

This clonotype came up many times. The J gene is TRBJ2-7, the V gene TRBV3-1; the D is unclear. There are 13 residues in the CDR3. Trimming shortened V by 3 bases and J by 7 bases, and 13 bases separated the two germline ends. From germline, CDR1 is LGHDT and CDR2 YNNKEL (reference sequence). CDR3 sequence reads: CASSQTSPAEQYF. The CDR3, as DNA: TGTGCCAGCAGCCAGACTTCTCCGGCAGAGCAGTACTTC.

This clonotype came up a few times. The V gene is TRBV6-1, the J gene TRBJ2-5; D is unclear. V lost 6 bases and J 3 bases, leaving 14 bases between the germline ends. The germline gives CDR1 MNHNS, CDR2 SASEGT. This CDR3 region has 14 residues. The CDR3 region has the DNA TGTGCCAGCAGCTGGCGGCAGCGTAAAGAGACCCAGTACTTC. Its translation is CASSWRQRKETQYF.

The chain has TRBV4-3 and TRBJ1-4, with D possibly being TRBD1 (5 bases). CDR3 length: 14 amino acids. Trimming removed 4 bases from V and 10 bases from J, with 16 bases in between. Germline CDR1 LGHNA, CDR2 YSLEER. This CDR3 is CASSLDSPGGKLFF. Written as DNA, the CDR3 is TGCGCCAGCAGCCTCGACTCCCCTGGGGGAAAACTGTTTTTT.

Ten or more counts support this clonotype. The chain's CDR3 is CASLAGGPSTDTQYF. The CDR3 DNA sequence: TGTGCCAGCCTAGCGGGAGGGCCGAGCACAGATACGCAGTATTTT. The chain uses TRBV28 and TRBJ2-3; 12 nucleotides match TRBD2. V trimming: 8 bases; J trimming: 0 bases; junction bases outside the gene matches: 3. The CDR3 has 15 amino acids. The germline V gene has CDR1 MDHEN and CDR2 SYDVKM.

This sequence joins TRBV28 and TRBJ2-4, with D hard to call. Germline loops: CDR1 MDHEN, CDR2 SYDVKM. This CDR3 comprises 16 residues. The V and J ends lost 5 bases and 4 bases respectively, with 18 bases between them. This chain's CDR3 is CASSPSGPLVKNIQYF. In DNA, the CDR3 is TGTGCCAGCAGTCCTTCCGGGCCCCTCGTAAAAAACATTCAGTACTTC.

The V and J genes are TRBV19 and TRBJ1-4, with 7 nucleotides matching TRBD1. The trim removed 4 bases at V and 4 bases at J, leaving 6 bases unmatched. Germline CDR1 LNHDA, CDR2 SQIVND (reference sequence). CDR3 size: 15 residues. In DNA, the CDR3 is TGTGCCAGTAGTAACAGGGGAGGTGGTAATGAAAAACTGTTTTTT. It is translated as CASSNRGGGNEKLFF.

This clonotype came up many times. V gene TRBV11-2 combines with J gene TRBJ2-5; possible D gene TRBD2, 5 bases. The CDR3 loop spans 14 amino acids. Trimming cost V 5 bases and J 3 bases, with 13 bases left between them. CDR1 and CDR2 from the germline V gene are SGHAT and FQNNGV. CDR3 sequence: CASSLLAGKETQYF. CDR3 sequence (DNA): TGTGCCAGCAGCCTCCTAGCAGGAAAAGAGACCCAGTACTTC.

This clonotype has at least ten counts. The gene calls are TRBV7-9 and TRBJ2-7; the D is unclear. The germline gives CDR1 SEHNR, CDR2 FQNEAQ (reference sequence). This CDR3 is built from 15 residues. V was trimmed by 4 bases and J by 0 bases, leaving 13 bases between them. CDR3 DNA sequence: TGTGCCAGCAGCTCCCTCACGGGCCGCTCCTACGAGCAGTACTTC. Residues: CASSSLTGRSYEQYF.

CDR3 sequence (DNA): TGTGCCAGCAGCCTTCCGGGACTAGCGGGACCGTCCTACACTGACGAGCAGTACTTC. It is translated as CASSLPGLAGPSYTDEQYF. The chain combines TRBV3-1 with TRBJ2-7, with 13 bases that match TRBD2. V lost 4 bases and J lost 5; bases outside the gene matches: 17. Germline-derived CDR1 and CDR2 are LGHDT and YNNKEL (reference sequence). The CDR3 extends over 19 amino acids.

This clonotype was picked up many times. The chain combines TRBV20-1 with TRBJ1-2; no clear D. Looked up from germline, CDR1 is DFQATT and CDR2 is SNEGSKA (reference sequence). The CDR3 spans 13 residues. The V gene lost 6 bases and the J gene lost 10 bases, with 21 bases spanning the gap. The CDR3 loop reads CSATGRLKEDYTF. Written as DNA, the CDR3 is TGCAGTGCCACCGGACGGCTAAAGGAGGACTACACCTTC.

This clonotype came up many times. The gene calls are TRBV30 and TRBJ2-1, with D maybe TRBD1 (5 bases). V was shortened by 0 bases and J by 5 bases, with 11 bases between the two germline ends. CDR1 GTSNPN and CDR2 SVGIG come from the germline V gene (reference sequence). This CDR3 is 14 amino acids long. CDR3 DNA: TGTGCCTGGAGTGTGGGCAGGGCTCACAATGAGCAGTTCTTC. This translates into CAWSVGRAHNEQFF.

This clonotype was picked up many times. The V gene is TRBV27, the J gene TRBJ1-2, with D tentatively TRBD1 (5 bases). The CDR3 consists of 12 residues. Trimming pared 6 bases from V and 8 bases from J, leaving 13 bases between. Germline CDR1 MNHEY, CDR2 SMNVEV (reference sequence). CDR3 protein: CASRQGFEGYTF. CDR3 coding DNA: TGTGCCAGCAGGCAGGGCTTTGAGGGCTACACCTTC.

This clonotype was recorded at least ten times. The rearrangement uses TRBV6-5 and TRBJ2-5; perhaps TRBD1 as D (5 bases). The CDR3 totals 15 residues. Per germline, CDR1 MNHEY and CDR2 SVGAGI. V was trimmed by 0 bases and J by 1 base, leaving 9 bases between them. The CDR3, as DNA: TGTGCCAGCAGTTACTCGGACACCCTCCAAGAGACCCAGTACTTC. Encoded protein: CASSYSDTLQETQYF.

This clonotype was picked up many times. V usage is TRBV24-1 and J usage is TRBJ1-5; weak D call: TRBD1 (6 bases). Germline CDR1 KGHDR, CDR2 SFDVKD. The germline V and J ends were trimmed by 5 bases and 1 base, with 14 bases remaining between them. The CDR3 has 16 residues. The CDR3 nucleotides are TGTGCCACCAGTGGGGTACAGGGAAGGAGCAATCAGCCCCAGCATTTT. Translation: CATSGVQGRSNQPQHF.

As concerns this clonotype: This may arise from a read error, as a much more abundant clone is one base away. The chain is built from TRBV2 and TRBJ1-1; no clear D gene. This CDR3 spans 13 amino acids. V lost 6 bases to trimming and J lost 2 bases, with 10 bases between them. Germline V CDR1 and CDR2: SNHLY, FYNNEI. The CDR3 here is CASSPSANTEAFF. The CDR3 DNA reads as TGTGCCAGCAGCCCTTCCGCAAACACTGAAGCTTTCTTT.

The genes are TRBV6-1 and TRBJ2-1, with a tentative D call TRBD2 (5 bases). This CDR3 has 15 residues. Trimming removed 5 bases from V and 8 bases from J, with 19 bases in between. Germline CDR1 reads MNHNS; CDR2 reads SASEGT. As DNA, the CDR3 is TGTGCCAGCAGTAGCGGCCCGGGGAGAGGAGATGAGCAGTTCTTC. Residues: CASSSGPGRGDEQFF.

The chain links TRBV18 to TRBJ2-2, with D uncertain. The germline V gene has CDR1 KGHSH and CDR2 LQKENI. Trimming removed 4 bases at V and 0 bases at J, with 21 bases between. CDR3 length equals 19 residues. CDR3 DNA sequence: TGTGCCAGCTCACGGGGTAGTTACGTTGACCGCGCGAACACCGGGGAGCTGTTTTTT. This sequence encodes CASSRGSYVDRANTGELFF.

This clonotype appeared many times. This chain connects TRBV28 to TRBJ2-7; D remains unclear. Germline loops: CDR1 MDHEN, CDR2 SYDVKM. Trimming shortened V by 2 bases and J by 6 bases, and 5 bases separated the two germline ends. This CDR3 region has 11 residues. As DNA, the CDR3 is TGTGCCAGCAGTTTACAGCTCGAGCAGTACTTC. Translating gives CASSLQLEQYF.

This clonotype was counted at least ten times. The chain couples TRBV5-1 to TRBJ2-1; a weak D match, TRBD1 (5 bases). CDR1 is SGHRS, CDR2 YFSETQ, per germline. This CDR3 comprises 13 residues. V lost 4 bases and J 9 bases, leaving 14 bases between the germline ends. CDR3 sequence (DNA): TGCGCCAGCAGCCTAGGGCAGGGCAGTGAGCAGTTCTTC. Encoded protein: CASSLGQGSEQFF.

This clonotype has a handful of counts. The rearrangement joins TRBV2 to TRBJ1-1; D is uncertain. This CDR3 contains 13 residues. Per germline, CDR1 SNHLY and CDR2 FYNNEI. Trimming cost V 8 bases and J 5 bases, with 15 bases left between them. CDR3 amino acids: CASFLASGTEAFF. The CDR3 DNA reads as TGTGCCAGCTTTTTAGCTTCGGGGACTGAAGCTTTCTTT.

This clonotype was found many times. The chain has TRBV6-1 and TRBJ2-5; D unclear. V shed 6 bases and J shed 5 bases, with 10 bases lying between them. The CDR3 has 12 amino acids. The V gene's germline CDR1 is MNHNS and CDR2 SASEGT. The CDR3 reads CASSPFGETQYF. In DNA form, the CDR3 reads TGTGCCAGCAGCCCTTTTGGTGAGACCCAGTACTTC.

This clonotype was observed a handful of times. CDR3 sequence: CASSVGTYVGSGPQETQYF. Here the CDR3 DNA reads TGTGCCAGCAGCGTAGGAACGTATGTGGGTAGCGGGCCACAAGAGACCCAGTACTTC. The chain couples TRBV9 to TRBJ2-5; TRBD2 aligns across 7 bases. The CDR3 totals 19 residues. With V trimmed by 0 bases and J by 2 bases, 16 bases remained unmatched. Germline CDR1 and CDR2: SGDLS and YYNGEE.